Shown below are 5 T cell receptor beta chains from a single sample sequenced in a study of liver allograft versus peripheral blood T cells. Overall study context: Recipients' peripheral blood supplied the T cell receptor repertoires against which those in transplanted livers were compared.

TCRdb itself ran the reads through MiXCR, one entry per CDR3 protein. The profile covers approximately 11,000 distinct CDR3 sequences, with about 23% appearing a single time and roughly 1.4% taken by the ten largest. These receptors were obtained from a human patient who had a liver transplant. Some T cells may be provided by the graft donor.

This clonotype has more than one count but fewer than ten. The chain joins TRBV6-5 to TRBJ1-6; 8 bases align to TRBD1. V was clipped by 4 bases and J by 9 bases; unmatched bases: 14. Germline loops: CDR1 MNHEY, CDR2 SVGAGI. The CDR3 sequence is 17 residues long. CDR3 nucleotide sequence: TGTGCCAGCAGTTTGTCAGGGGGCGGGCTCGGAGGTTCACCCCTCCACTTT. Translated, it gives CASSLSGGGLGGSPLHF.

This rearrangement joins TRBV12-3 or TRBV12-4 to TRBJ1-1; 8 bases fit TRBD1. V lost 3 bases, J lost 10 bases, and 7 bases stayed unmatched. The CDR3 has 13 residues. The CDR3 coding sequence is TGTGCCAGCAGTTTTCTACAGGGGGTGGTAGCTTTCTTT. It translates to CASSFLQGVVAFF.

CDR3 in amino acids: CASSLAASRGFF. The CDR3 bases are TGTGCCAGCAGTTTAGCGGCATCCCGGGGTTTCTTT. The V and J genes are TRBV28 and TRBJ1-1; the D is unclear. The V end was cut by 2 bases, the J end by 13 bases, with 14 bases between. CDR3 length: 12 amino acids. Germline V lookup: CDR1 MDHEN, CDR2 SYDVKM.

In its sample, this clonotype ranks as medium-sized. The rearrangement links TRBV18 to TRBJ1-6; D gene uncertain. In germline, CDR1 is KGHSH, CDR2 LQKENI. This CDR3 has 13 amino acids. V lost 0 bases and J lost 14, with 11 bases in between. The CDR3 reads CASSPPELPALHF. As DNA, the CDR3 is TGTGCCAGCTCACCACCGGAGCTTCCCGCCCTCCACTTT.

Points on this clonotype: Given the absence of the conserved phenylalanine or tryptophan at the CDR3 end, a read error is likely. This chain connects TRBV6-5 to TRBJ2-1; TRBD2 matches 15 bases. Trimming at V came to 5 bases and at J to 4 bases, leaving 21 bases not matched to a gene. This CDR3 region has 22 residues. Germline V CDR1 and CDR2: MNHEY, SVGAGI. The CDR3 region is CASSTGLAGGGRILSDYNEQFI. Written as DNA, the CDR3 is TGTGCCAGCAGTACGGGACTAGCGGGAGGAGGGCGGATCCTTAGTGATTACAATGAGCAGTTCATC.